This entry lists 17 T cell receptor beta chains sequenced from one sample in a study of T cell changes during pregnancy in multiple sclerosis. The protocol was immunoSEQ multiplex PCR, while the TCRdb copy is restricted to in-frame clones and leaves out a portion. The sample has fewer than 140,000 clones, more than 80% seen once; the top ten hold roughly 1.6%. This specimen consisted of peripheral blood, obtained before pregnancy. These receptors came from a female donor with multiple sclerosis, enrolled in a pregnancy study.

This chain uses TRBV4-2 with TRBJ2-3; 9 positions agree with TRBD2. This CDR3 has 17 amino acids. With V trimmed by 0 bases and J by 4 bases, 8 bases remained unmatched. Germline V gene sequence: CDR1 LGHNA, CDR2 YNFKEQ. The DNA of the CDR3 is TGTGCCAGCAGCCAAGATATGGCGGGAGGGCCTTCAGATACGCAGTATTTT. Residues: CASSQDMAGGPSDTQYF.

This chain uses TRBV19 with TRBJ1-2; D is undetermined. Trimming shortened V by 1 base and J by 8 bases, and 8 bases separated the two germline ends. The CDR3 contains 12 residues. Per germline, CDR1 LNHDA and CDR2 SQIVND (reference sequence). DNA for the CDR3: TGTGCCAGTAGTATAGCGGGATCAGGCTACACCTTC. It yields the protein CASSIAGSGYTF.

The chain employs TRBV5-6 and TRBJ1-2; 9 nucleotides match TRBD1. The CDR3 loop spans 16 amino acids. Losses at the gene ends were 2 bases for V and 4 bases for J; bases not matched to a gene: 9. Germline CDR1 reads SGHDT; CDR2 reads YYEEEE. CDR3 bases: TGTGCCAGCAGCTTATGGGACAGGGTCCTTGGCTATGGCTACACCTTC. This encodes CASSLWDRVLGYGYTF.

The J gene is TRBJ1-1, the V gene TRBV5-1; weak D call: TRBD1 (6 bases). The V gene's germline CDR1 is SGHRS and CDR2 YFSETQ. The V gene lost 1 base and the J gene lost 2 bases, with 9 bases spanning the gap. The CDR3 runs to 14 residues. The CDR3 region is CASSLIQGNTEAFF. The CDR3 DNA reads TGCGCCAGCAGCTTGATACAGGGTAACACTGAAGCTTTCTTT.

The chain couples TRBV15 to TRBJ2-1, with 7 bases that match TRBD2. From germline, CDR1 is LNHNV and CDR2 YYDKDF (reference sequence). The J segment lost 6 bases and the V segment lost 0 bases, leaving 2 bases of the junction unmatched. The CDR3 loop spans 14 amino acids. CDR3 coding DNA: TGTGCCACCAGCAGAGACACTAGCGTCAATGAGCAGTTCTTC. Translation gives CATSRDTSVNEQFF.

The chain is built from TRBV18 and TRBJ2-2, with 7 bases aligning to TRBD1. From germline, CDR1 is KGHSH and CDR2 LQKENI. This CDR3 region has 15 residues. V shed 3 bases and J 3 bases; nucleotides not matched to a gene: 4. CDR3 nucleotide sequence: TGTGCCAGCTCACCGACAGGGTTACACACCGGGGAGCTGTTTTTT. Amino acid sequence: CASSPTGLHTGELFF.

This rearrangement joins TRBV9 to TRBJ2-3; TRBD2 aligns across 14 bases. V was clipped by 3 bases and J by 3 bases; unmatched bases: 6. The CDR3 spans 17 residues. From germline, CDR1 is SGDLS and CDR2 YYNGEE. The CDR3 loop is CASSGLAGGPGTDTQYF. The CDR3 nucleotides are TGTGCCAGCAGCGGACTAGCGGGAGGGCCGGGTACAGATACGCAGTATTTT.

The DNA for the CDR3 is TGCGCCAGCAGCACCACCACTAGCGGGAGGGCCCCTGAGCAGTTCTTC. As protein: CASSTTTSGRAPEQFF. V is TRBV5-1 and J is TRBJ2-1; 13 positions agree with TRBD2. This CDR3 spans 16 amino acids. Germline CDR1 and CDR2: SGHRS and YFSETQ. The ends lost 4 bases at V and 9 bases at J; junction bases unmatched: 10. Full variable domain (missing parts from reference TRBV5-1 and TRBJ2-1): KAGVTQTPRYLIKTRGQQVTLSCSPISGHRSVSWYQQTPGQGLQFLFEYFSETQRNKGNFPGRFSGRQFSNSRSEMNVSTLELGDSALYLCASSTTTSGRAPEQFFGPGTRLTVL.

This clone was observed once. The rearrangement joins TRBV9 to TRBJ1-1; D uncertain. V was cut by 0 bases and J by 7 bases, with 16 bases left in between. Germline-derived CDR1 and CDR2 are SGDLS and YYNGEE. The CDR3 spans 15 residues. The CDR3, as DNA: TGTGCCAGCAGCGTAGCCCCGTCTGCAGGAGGTGAAGCTTTCTTT. This translates into CASSVAPSAGGEAFF.

The chain is built from TRBV13 and TRBJ2-7, with no clear D. Germline assignment: CDR1 PRHDT and CDR2 FYEKMQ (reference sequence). The CDR3 runs 15 residues. V gave up 1 base and J gave up 3 bases, with 13 bases separating them. The CDR3 coding sequence is TGTGCCAGCAGCTTAGAACCCAGGATGATCTACGAGCAGTACTTC. This codes for CASSLEPRMIYEQYF.

V gene TRBV6-6 combines with J gene TRBJ2-3, with 8 bases aligning to TRBD2. This CDR3 has 15 amino acids. Germline assignment: CDR1 MNHNY and CDR2 SVGAGI (reference sequence). Trimming took 6 bases from V and 6 from J; bases not matched to a gene: 11. The CDR3: CASRKQAGVGDTQYF. CDR3 DNA: TGTGCCAGCAGAAAACAAGCGGGGGTGGGGGATACGCAGTATTTT.

The V and J genes are TRBV7-9 and TRBJ2-5; maybe TRBD2 (6 bases). Germline CDR1 is SEHNR and CDR2 is FQNEAQ (reference sequence). The CDR3 has 15 residues. V lost 6 bases, J lost 5 bases, and 19 bases lay in between. This chain's CDR3 is CASSSTDGGVETQYF. The CDR3 coding sequence is TGTGCCAGCAGTTCGACTGACGGGGGAGTGGAGACCCAGTACTTC.

The chain employs TRBV7-9 and TRBJ2-2; no firm D call. The V gene lost 4 bases and the J gene lost 1 base, with 10 bases spanning the gap. Per germline, CDR1 SEHNR and CDR2 FQNEAQ (reference sequence). The length of the CDR3 is 15 residues. The CDR3 bases are TGTGCCAGCAGCTCTTTCTTCGGGAACACCGGGGAGCTGTTTTTT. Translating it yields CASSSFFGNTGELFF.

The chain employs TRBV2 and TRBJ1-3; the D gene is possibly TRBD1 (6 bases). The CDR3 is 19 amino acids. Trimming shortened V by 0 bases and J by 1 base, and 19 bases separated the two germline ends. Germline-derived CDR1 and CDR2 are SNHLY and FYNNEI. The chain's CDR3 is CASSEARGGRNPSGNTIYF. The CDR3 region has the DNA TGTGCCAGCAGTGAAGCGCGGGGGGGCCGAAATCCTTCTGGAAACACCATATATTTT.

The V call is TRBV5-1, the J call TRBJ1-3; perhaps TRBD1 as D (6 bases). V lost 5 bases, J lost 0 bases, and 12 bases lay in between. CDR3 length: 15 residues. Germline values: CDR1 SGHRS, CDR2 YFSETQ. DNA of the CDR3: TGCGCCAGCAGTTTACAGGGCCTCTCTGGAAACACCATATATTTT. It encodes CASSLQGLSGNTIYF.

V usage is TRBV6-1 and J usage is TRBJ1-2, with a possible D match to TRBD1 (5 bases). Germline assignment: CDR1 MNHNS and CDR2 SASEGT. Trimming removed 6 bases from V and 5 bases from J, with 16 bases in between. The CDR3 consists of 14 residues. The CDR3 sequence: CASRPLRGGYGYTF. In DNA, the CDR3 is TGTGCCAGCAGACCTCTGCGGGGGGGGTATGGCTACACCTTC.

This rearrangement joins TRBV6-5 to TRBJ1-1; D uncertain. The germline CDR1 and CDR2 sequences are MNHEY and SVGAGI. CDR3 size: 11 residues. Between the trimmed V and J ends, which lost 3 bases and 10 bases, there was a span of 9 bases. The CDR3 region has the DNA TGTGCCAGCAGTTATTCGAGTGTAGCTTTCTTT. Protein: CASSYSSVAFF.